The source of this T cell receptor (beta chain) is a study of shared clonotypes between healthy human individuals. For the study at large: Serving as donors were a couple of women and a few men, whose ages spanned 18 to 49.

The length of the CDR3 is 13 residues. The germline V gene encodes CDR1 MNHEY and CDR2 SVGAGI. V lost 4 bases and J lost 7, with 13 bases in between. Using immunoSEQ multiplex PCR, the repertoire was profiled, and TCRdb retains in-frame clones only, with some absent. The table shows just over 2,000,000 clones, with 95% occurring only once. The chain joins TRBV6-5 to TRBJ2-5; no definite D call. This sequence originates from a man in his late teens or twenties in good health. Specimen: naive CD4+ T cells sorted from blood. Documented subset: CD45RA+ positively selected. CDR3 DNA: TGTGCCAGCAGTTTATCAGAGACCGGGACCCAGTACTTC. Its protein product is CASSLSETGTQYF.